This TCR beta chain appears in the sequencing data of a study of read filtering for tumor transcriptome and immune sequencing. Across the whole study: Whole-transcriptome libraries were prepared after DNase treatment. RNA-seq yielded only about 75 to 1273 TCR reads, IR-seq about 3.5 to 10.27 million.

From approximately 430 ng of RNA, a library with molecular barcoded alpha/delta and beta/gamma adaptors was made. TCRdb fed the reads into MiXCR, producing one record per CDR3 protein. The data hold over 45,000 distinct CDR3 sequences, with about a fifth observed a single time. This clonotype was counted many times. No antigen is known for it. The CDR3 has 14 residues. Per the germline V gene, CDR1 is DFQATT and CDR2 is SNEGSKA (reference sequence). V was cut by 8 bases and J by 1 base, with 17 bases left in between. Whole-study results and caveats: RNA-seq captured clonotypes less deeply and reliably than IR-seq.

The receptor comes from a donor at least 40 years old with multiple myeloma. Input material: a population of CD138-negative cells sorted from bone marrow. This chain uses TRBV20-1 with TRBJ1-1; possible D gene TRBD1, 6 bases. The CDR3 nucleotides are TGCAGTTTCCCTCGAGGGGGTGGGAACACTGAAGCTTTCTTT. It codes for CSFPRGGGNTEAFF.